This T cell receptor beta chain was identified during a study of Ad26.COV2.S vaccination and SARS-CoV-2 variants. Study-level information: As a participant in COV1001, the donor was in the Ad26.COV2.S trial arm. Study conclusions and caveats: Vaccine and placebo recipients had similar non-spike TCR breadth. Spike-specific TCR breadth was greater after Ad26.COV2.S than placebo. Substantial breadth was reported for post-vaccination spike-specific CD8+ and CD4+ T cells.

Treatment defined: over 15 received Ad26.COV2.S at low or high dose, single or two shots; about five received placebo; per-sample allocation not given. Sampling occurred on day 63 after the first vaccine or placebo injection. Remarks on this clone: The antigen is undetermined. An end of the junction does not agree with germline; a read error may underlie this.

The CDR3 spans 12 residues. The germline V gene encodes CDR1 SGDLS and CDR2 YYNGEE. The method was immunoSEQ multiplex PCR; TCRdb's version includes in-frame clones alone and lacks a portion of them. This table holds more than 300,000 clones, roughly 86% found once. This sequence joins TRBV9 and TRBJ1-1; tentative D call: TRBD1 (6 bases). The clonotype was recovered from a person between 18 and 59 years old who received the Ad26.COV2.S COVID-19 vaccine or a placebo. This specimen was peripheral blood, taken in a trial of Ad26.COV2.S vaccine versus placebo. The CDR3 here is CASSVEQGPSTF. CDR3 sequence (DNA): TGTGCCAGCAGCGTAGAACAGGGCCCTTCTACTTTT. Supplemented by reference TRBV9 and TRBJ1-1, the full variable domain reads DSGVTQTPKHLITATGQRVTLRCSPRSGDLSVYWYQQSLDQGLQFLIQYYNGEERAKGNILERFSAQQFPDLHSELNLSSLELGDSALYFCASSVEQGPSTFGQGTRLTVV.